This T cell receptor (beta chain) was obtained from a study of CD8 T cells in ankylosing spondylitis. With 1 base removed from V and 10 bases from J, the gap between germline ends came to 8 bases. This CDR3 has 12 residues. CDR1 and CDR2 (germline): SGHTA, FQGTGA. Study outcomes and limitations: Typical of ankylosing spondylitis blood, it appeared, was a TCR beta motif of under 10 highly homologous variants.

Comments on this clonotype: The antigen is unknown.

Quantitative barcoded 5'-RACE was used to prepare TCR beta libraries. TCRdb used MiXCR to reprocess the 5' RACE reads, holding one entry per CDR3 protein. The table includes hundreds of thousands of distinct CDR3 sequences, approximately 20% detected once. The origin of this receptor is a male donor with ankylosing spondylitis. This chain uses TRBV7-3 with TRBJ2-1; D is uncertain. Sample: blood, either unsorted or a sorted T cell fraction (not recorded which). The CDR3 is CASSLNGEEQFF. The CDR3 DNA is TGTGCCAGCAGCTTAAATGGCGAGGAGCAGTTCTTC.